These T cell receptor beta chains were read from a single sample in a study of blood T cell repertoires in COVID-19. Only in-frame clones appear in the TCRdb table, and some are missing; sequencing was by immunoSEQ multiplex PCR. Among around 130,000 clones listed, around 78% were seen once. Source material: peripheral blood. These TCRs come from a human donor in a cohort sampled during active COVID-19. Both conserved end residues are part of each CDR3. A D gene is named only where the DNA matches it firmly. Clone size is shown for a subset of rows, as once, few, many or a class of expanded clone.

TRBJ1-6 | TRBV19 | 15 | TRBD1 | - | TGTGCCAGTAGTATAGCTTCGACAGGGGGCTTACCCCTCCACTTT | CASSIASTGGLPLHF
TRBJ2-7 | TRBV5-8 | 13 | - | - | TGTGCCAGCAGCTTGGAGGCAGGGTATGAGCAGTACTTC | CASSLEAGYEQYF
TRBJ1-1 | TRBV27 | 15 | - | - | TGTGCCAGCAGTTGGGTGGGAGGGCCGAACACTGAAGCTTTCTTT | CASSWVGGPNTEAFF
TRBJ2-7 | TRBV14 | 13 | - | - | TGTGCCAGCAGCCCCCGGGGGTCCTACGAGCAGTACTTC | CASSPRGSYEQYF
TRBJ1-3 | TRBV20-1 | 12 | - | - | TGCAGTGCTAGTGGGCCGGGGGGCACCATATATTTT | CSASGPGGTIYF
TRBJ2-1 | TRBV27 | 14 | - | few | TGTGCCAGCAGTGACCGGCAGGGGATCGATGAGCAGTTCTTC | CASSDRQGIDEQFF
TRBJ2-1 | TRBV10-3 | 15 | TRBD2 | few | TGTGCCACAGGAGGACTAGCGGGGGGGCCGAATGAGCAGTTCTTC | CATGGLAGGPNEQFF
TRBJ1-2 | TRBV2 | 14 | TRBD1 | - | TGTGCCAGCAGTGAAACAGGCCGAGGGGGCGGCTACACCTTC | CASSETGRGGGYTF
TRBJ2-7 | TRBV7-8 | 14 | TRBD1 | - | TGTGCCAGCAGCCCGCGGGACAGGGTATCCGAGCAGTACTTC | CASSPRDRVSEQYF
TRBJ1-1 | TRBV6-2/TRBV6-3 | 15 | TRBD1 | - | TGTGCCAGCAGCCCGAACAGGGGGCATGTCACTGAAGCTTTCTTT | CASSPNRGHVTEAFF
TRBJ2-3 | TRBV27 | 15 | - | - | TGTGCCAGCAGTGGGACCGGGGACATCACAGATACGCAGTATTTT | CASSGTGDITDTQYF
TRBJ1-5 | TRBV5-1 | 15 | - | - | TGCGCCAGCAGCTTGGGGGGGGGACCCAATCAGCCCCAGCATTTT | CASSLGGGPNQPQHF
TRBJ1-5 | TRBV6-5 | 15 | - | - | TGTGCCAGCACCGAGGGGGGGAATGGGTATCAGCCCCAGCATTTT | CASTEGGNGYQPQHF
TRBJ2-6 | TRBV6-6 | 14 | - | - | TGTGCCAGCGGGGGGTTAGCTGGGGCCAACGTCCTGACTTTC | CASGGLAGANVLTF
TRBJ2-7 | TRBV4-2 | 15 | TRBD2 | - | TGTGCCAGCAGCCAAGTACTAGCGGAGGTCTACGAGCAGTACTTC | CASSQVLAEVYEQYF
TRBJ2-7 | TRBV5-1 | 21 | TRBD1 | - | TGCGCCAGCAGCTTGCGCACCGCCACCTTCAGGGGGCTGGCACCGCTCCACGAGCAGTACTTC | CASSLRTATFRGLAPLHEQYF
TRBJ1-5 | TRBV6-6 | 12 | - | - | TGTGCCAGCTCAACTGATAATCAGCCCCAGCATTTT | CASSTDNQPQHF
TRBJ2-2 | TRBV24-1 | 14 | TRBD1 | - | TGTGCCACCAGTGGTTGGACAGGGTTCGGGGAGCTGTTTTTT | CATSGWTGFGELFF
TRBJ2-1 | TRBV6-5 | 15 | TRBD2 | - | TGTGCCAGCACGGCGGTTACAGCGGGGGGGCCTGAGCAGTTCTTC | CASTAVTAGGPEQFF
TRBJ2-5 | TRBV12-3/TRBV12-4 | 11 | - | - | TGTGCCAGCAGTCACAAAGAGACCCAGTACTTC | CASSHKETQYF
TRBJ1-2 | TRBV5-1 | 13 | - | - | TGCGCCAGCAGCTTGAGACAGAGCTATGGCTACACCTTC | CASSLRQSYGYTF
TRBJ2-3 | TRBV5-4 | 14 | - | - | TGTGCCAGCAGCTCCGACAGGTACACAGATACGCAGTATTTT | CASSSDRYTDTQYF
TRBJ2-2 | TRBV10-3 | 14 | TRBD1 | once | TGTGCCATCAGTAGGACAGGGGGCGGCGGGGAGCTGTTTTTT | CAISRTGGGGELFF
TRBJ1-1 | TRBV5-1 | 15 | - | - | TGCGCCAGCAGCCCTTGGACAGCCGTGAACACTGAAGCTTTCTTT | CASSPWTAVNTEAFF
TRBJ2-3 | TRBV11-3 | 17 | TRBD2 | - | TGTGCCAGCAGCTTGGACCGCGGGGGGGCATGGACAGATACGCAGTATTTT | CASSLDRGGAWTDTQYF
TRBJ1-3 | TRBV5-8 | 15 | - | - | TGTGCCAGCAGCCGGAACTCATTGGGGGGGGACACCATATATTTT | CASSRNSLGGDTIYF
TRBJ1-2 | TRBV5-4 | 15 | - | - | TGTGCCAGCAGCTTGGCCCTGTCAGCTAACTATGGCTACACCTTC | CASSLALSANYGYTF
TRBJ2-1 | TRBV5-4 | 15 | TRBD1 | - | TGTGCCAGCAGCGCCGGGACAGGGGGGTACAATGAGCAGTTCTTC | CASSAGTGGYNEQFF
TRBJ2-7 | TRBV6-5 | 12 | - | - | TGTGCCAGCTCGACAGTTGGGTACGAGCAGTACTTC | CASSTVGYEQYF
TRBJ1-5 | TRBV10-2 | 14 | TRBD1 | - | TGCGCCAGCAGTTTAACAGGGGTGAGGCAGCCCCAGCATTTT | CASSLTGVRQPQHF
TRBJ1-5 | TRBV6-2/TRBV6-3 | 17 | TRBD1 | few | TGTGCCAGCAGTCCAGCCGGGACAGGGTATAGCAATCAGCCCCAGCATTTT | CASSPAGTGYSNQPQHF
TRBJ1-1 | TRBV27 | 15 | - | - | TGTGCCAGCAGTTTAGGACAGCCTATGAACACTGAAGCTTTCTTT | CASSLGQPMNTEAFF
TRBJ2-3 | TRBV29-1 | 13 | TRBD1 | - | TGCAGCGCCCCGGGACAGGGCACAGATACGCAGTATTTT | CSAPGQGTDTQYF
TRBJ2-1 | TRBV6-6 | 16 | - | - | TGTGCCAGCAGTGCCCCCGGGACGGCGGGGAGAAATGAGCAGTTCTTC | CASSAPGTAGRNEQFF
TRBJ2-2 | TRBV9 | 14 | - | - | TGTGCCAGCAGCTTTACAGTGAACACCGGGGAGCTGTTTTTT | CASSFTVNTGELFF
TRBJ1-2 | TRBV4-1 | 13 | - | - | TGCGCCAGCAGCCATGGGGGGAAATACGGCTACACCTTC | CASSHGGKYGYTF
TRBJ1-1 | TRBV10-1 | 14 | TRBD1 | - | TGCGCCAGCAGCCCGGGACAGGGAAACACTGAAGCTTTCTTT | CASSPGQGNTEAFF
TRBJ1-1 | TRBV12-3/TRBV12-4 | 13 | - | - | TGTGCCAGCACCCCACGAGAGGTAGAGGAAGCTTTCTTT | CASTPREVEEAFF
TRBJ1-6 | TRBV19 | 14 | TRBD1 | - | TGTGCCAGTGGGCCGGGACAGCAAGTTTCACCCCTCCACTTT | CASGPGQQVSPLHF
TRBJ2-2 | TRBV14 | 16 | - | once | TGTGCCAGCAGCCAAGGCACAGTAACCATCACCGGGGAGCTGTTTTTT | CASSQGTVTITGELFF
TRBJ2-7 | TRBV19 | 14 | TRBD1 | - | TGTGCCAGTAGTTTCGACAGGGGGTCTTACGAGCAGTACTTC | CASSFDRGSYEQYF
TRBJ1-5 | TRBV2 | 14 | - | few | TGTGCCAGCAGTGAAGGGAGGGGTGTTCAGCCCCAGCATTTT | CASSEGRGVQPQHF
TRBJ2-2 | TRBV5-1 | 15 | TRBD1 | few | TGCGCCAGCAGCCAACCGGACAGGGACTCCGGGGAGCTGTTTTTT | CASSQPDRDSGELFF
TRBJ2-5 | TRBV4-2 | 15 | - | - | TGTGCCAGCAGCCAAGGTCTACCTAGCCCAGAGACCCAGTACTTC | CASSQGLPSPETQYF
TRBJ2-7 | TRBV27 | 14 | - | - | TGTGCCAGCAGTCCCCTGTCGGGTCCTTTGGAGCAGTACTTC | CASSPLSGPLEQYF
TRBJ1-5 | TRBV27 | 13 | TRBD1 | - | TGTGCCAGCAGTTGGGACAGAGATCAGCCCCAGCATTTT | CASSWDRDQPQHF
TRBJ1-1 | TRBV10-2 | 14 | - | once | TGCGCCAGCAGTGATACTCGGGTGAACACTGAAGCTTTCTTT | CASSDTRVNTEAFF